This entry lists 2 T cell receptor beta chains sequenced from one sample in a study of blood T cell repertoires in COVID-19. Assay: immunoSEQ multiplex PCR; the TCRdb copy retains only in-frame clones and omits some. The table has roughly 77,000 clones, roughly 80% seen once. Sample: peripheral blood. These receptors all come from a woman in her 70s with acute or convalescent COVID-19.

This clone was detected once. V is TRBV7-9 and J is TRBJ1-1; 9 bases align to TRBD1. The CDR3 loop spans 18 amino acids. Germline lookup yields CDR1 SEHNR and CDR2 FQNEAQ (reference sequence). V trimming: 5 bases; J trimming: 1 base; junction bases outside the gene matches: 14. For the CDR3, the DNA is TGTGCCAGCAGCATACCCGGGACAGGGCCTTCAGGGAACACTGAAGCTTTCTTT. Encoded protein: CASSIPGTGPSGNTEAFF. Supplemented by reference TRBV7-9 and TRBJ1-1, the full variable domain reads DTGVSQNPRHKITKRGQNVTFRCDPISEHNRLYWYRQTLGQGPEFLTYFQNEAQLEKSRLLSDRFSAERPKGSFSTLEIQRTEQGDSAMYLCASSIPGTGPSGNTEAFFGQGTRLTVV.

This sequence joins TRBV6-2 or TRBV6-3 and TRBJ2-6; 7 positions agree with TRBD1. J was trimmed by 2 bases and V by 6 bases; bases with no gene match: 4. The CDR3 runs to 15 residues. Germline CDR1 is MNHEY and CDR2 is SVGEGT. The CDR3 DNA follows: TGTGCCAGCAGCCCAACAGGGGCTGGGGCCAACGTCCTGACTTTC. It yields the protein CASSPTGAGANVLTF.